What follows are 22 T cell receptor beta chains derived from one specimen sequenced in a study of blood T cell repertoires in COVID-19. TCRdb's table, derived via immunoSEQ multiplex PCR, lists solely in-frame clones and lacks some. This sample yields 190,000 or so clones, of which around 80% are seen a single time; 2.5% to 3.5% belongs to the top ten. Sequenced sample: peripheral blood. The receptors come from a woman older than 75 with active or convalescent COVID-19.

The chain links TRBV6-1 to TRBJ2-5; 13 bases agree with TRBD2. The CDR3 has 17 amino acids. Germline V gene data show CDR1 as MNHNS and CDR2 as SASEGT. With V trimmed by 5 bases and J by 5 bases, 11 bases remained unmatched. The CDR3 sequence: CASSKGLAGALWETQYF. CDR3 coding DNA: TGTGCCAGCAGTAAAGGACTAGCGGGGGCCCTCTGGGAGACCCAGTACTTC.

This clone was detected once. The V call is TRBV6-5, the J call TRBJ1-1, with D perhaps TRBD1 (6 bases). The CDR3 loop spans 15 amino acids. The V gene lost 6 bases and the J gene lost 1 base, with 15 bases spanning the gap. Germline loops: CDR1 MNHEY, CDR2 SVGAGI. Here the CDR3 DNA reads TGTGCCAGCAGCGCGAACCTAGGGGGGAACACTGAAGCTTTCTTT. Its translation is CASSANLGGNTEAFF.

As for this clone: Within the sample, other DNA sequences also encode this same CDR3. The rearrangement links TRBV7-2 to TRBJ2-7; TRBD2 might be the D (6 bases). V lost 5 bases to trimming and J lost 4 bases, with 12 bases between them. This CDR3 contains 13 residues. The germline V gene has CDR1 SGHTA and CDR2 FQGNSA. The CDR3 DNA reads TGTGCCAGCAGCCTCGGGACTGAGTACGAGCAGTACTTC. Its protein product is CASSLGTEYEQYF.

This sequence joins TRBV6-5 and TRBJ1-1; D is undetermined. Deletions cut 5 bases from V and 5 bases from J, with 18 bases between. This CDR3 contains 15 residues. Germline CDR1 reads MNHEY; CDR2 reads SVGAGI. The CDR3 here is CASSTQGRAGTEAFF. Here the CDR3 DNA reads TGTGCCAGCAGTACTCAAGGACGGGCGGGGACTGAAGCTTTCTTT.

This clone was counted a single time. The rearrangement joins TRBV4-1 to TRBJ2-3; no clear D gene. V shed 0 bases and J shed 2 bases, with 6 bases lying between them. The CDR3 consists of 14 residues. The germline V gene has CDR1 MGHRA and CDR2 YSYEKL. The CDR3 coding sequence is TGCGCCAGCAGCCAAGAGCAGATCACAGATACGCAGTATTTT. Translating gives CASSQEQITDTQYF.

The V and J genes are TRBV27 and TRBJ2-7; 7 positions agree with TRBD1. The CDR3 runs to 13 residues. V shed 3 bases and J 1 base; nucleotides not matched to a gene: 0. Germline CDR1 MNHEY, CDR2 SMNVEV (reference sequence). CDR3 sequence (DNA): TGTGCCAGCAGTTTGGGACAGTCCTACGAGCAGTACTTC. Its translation is CASSLGQSYEQYF.

This clone was seen a single time. The chain carries TRBV5-1 and TRBJ2-3; 8 bases fit TRBD1. This CDR3 comprises 15 residues. The ends lost 0 bases at V and 3 bases at J; junction bases unmatched: 3. CDR1 is SGHRS, CDR2 YFSETQ, per germline. The CDR3 DNA reads as TGCGCCAGCAGCTTGGCCAGACAGGGGACAGATACGCAGTATTTT. Residues: CASSLARQGTDTQYF.

CDR3 residues: CASSYSPAGSYNEQFF. As DNA, the CDR3 is TGTGCCAGCAGTTACTCCCCAGCGGGCTCCTACAATGAGCAGTTCTTC. The V gene is TRBV6-5, the J gene TRBJ2-1; possible D gene TRBD2, 6 bases. V lost 0 bases and J lost 0, with 9 bases in between. This CDR3 contains 16 residues. Germline lookup yields CDR1 MNHEY and CDR2 SVGAGI.

V and J are TRBV7-2 and TRBJ1-5, with D unclear. Germline V CDR1 and CDR2: SGHTA, FQGNSA. The CDR3 length is 14 residues. The V gene lost 5 bases and the J gene lost 2 bases, with 10 bases spanning the gap. For the CDR3, the DNA is TGTGCCAGCAGCCCTGTAACGGGCAATCAGCCCCAGCATTTT. Protein product: CASSPVTGNQPQHF.

This clone was picked up one time. The J gene is TRBJ1-5, the V gene TRBV2; 9 bases align to TRBD1. CDR1 is SNHLY, CDR2 FYNNEI, per germline. The V and J ends lost 7 bases and 0 bases, in that order; junction bases with no gene match: 4. The CDR3 is 15 amino acids. CDR3 bases: TGTGCCAGCACCACAGGGGGCCTTAGCAATCAGCCCCAGCATTTT. Encoded protein: CASTTGGLSNQPQHF.

V is TRBV3-1 (or the pseudogene TRBV3-2) and J is TRBJ1-6; D uncertain. Trimming took off 0 bases at V and 10 bases at J, with 10 bases between the two ends. Germline V gives CDR1 LGHDT, CDR2 YNNKEL (reference sequence). This CDR3 region has 14 residues. The DNA of the CDR3 is TGTGCCAGCAGCCAAGAGCGCCCATTCTCACCCCTCCACTTT. Its translation is CASSQERPFSPLHF.

The chain combines TRBV5-1 with TRBJ2-5; D is ambiguous. Germline V gives CDR1 SGHRS, CDR2 YFSETQ. V lost 6 bases and J 5 bases, leaving 14 bases between the germline ends. The CDR3 runs 13 residues. CDR3 loop: CASKEPAEETQYF. CDR3 nucleotides: TGCGCCAGCAAGGAGCCAGCTGAGGAGACCCAGTACTTC.

The chain joins TRBV2 to TRBJ1-6; no firm D call. This CDR3 is 13 amino acids long. The germline V gene encodes CDR1 SNHLY and CDR2 FYNNEI. V was clipped by 1 base and J by 8 bases, with 6 bases between them. Written as DNA, the CDR3 is TGTGCCAGCAGTGAAGGCCGGGATTCACCCCTCCACTTT. Encoded protein: CASSEGRDSPLHF.

The chain recombines TRBV28 with TRBJ1-2; TRBD1 is a possible D gene (5 bases). Looked up from germline, CDR1 is MDHEN and CDR2 is SYDVKM. The V gene lost 5 bases and the J gene lost 7 bases, with 11 bases spanning the gap. The length of the CDR3 is 12 residues. CDR3 in amino acids: CASSLNRLGYTF. The DNA for the CDR3 is TGTGCCAGCAGTCTGAACAGGCTTGGCTACACCTTC.

The rearrangement joins TRBV24-1 to TRBJ1-2; 7 nucleotides align to TRBD1. CDR3 length: 15 amino acids. Per germline, CDR1 KGHDR and CDR2 SFDVKD. V lost 3 bases and J lost 3; bases outside the gene matches: 6. Here the CDR3 DNA reads TGTGCCACCAGTGATCCAAAGGACAGGTACTATGGCTACACCTTC. Protein product: CATSDPKDRYYGYTF.

The chain employs TRBV7-9 and TRBJ1-2; 8 bases line up with TRBD1. The germline V gene has CDR1 SEHNR and CDR2 FQNEAQ (reference sequence). The CDR3 has 16 amino acids. The V segment lost 6 bases and the J segment 0 bases; nucleotides outside the gene matches: 9. CDR3 protein: CASRSRGQDSNYGYTF. The CDR3 DNA reads TGTGCCAGCAGGTCCCGGGGACAGGACTCTAACTATGGCTACACCTTC.

V is TRBV12-3 or TRBV12-4 and J is TRBJ1-2; D unresolved. V lost 5 bases and J lost 8, with 15 bases in between. The CDR3 sequence is 13 residues long. The CDR3 here is CASSGRVPRGYTF. The CDR3 DNA sequence: TGTGCCAGCAGTGGCCGGGTCCCGAGGGGCTACACCTTC.

This clone was seen once. V gene TRBV28 combines with J gene TRBJ1-4; D unclear. The germline V and J ends were trimmed by 4 bases and 8 bases, with 17 bases remaining between them. The CDR3 is made up of 15 amino acids. Germline V lookup: CDR1 MDHEN, CDR2 SYDVKM. CDR3 sequence: CASSSDFVSAEKLFF. In nucleotides, the CDR3 is TGTGCCAGCAGTTCGGATTTCGTGTCAGCGGAAAAACTGTTTTTT. The variable domain in full, completed from reference TRBV28 and TRBJ1-4, reads DVKVTQSSRYLVKRTGEKVFLECVQDMDHENMFWYRQDPGLGLRLIYFSYDVKMKEKGDIPEGYSVSREKKERFSLILESASTNQTSMYLCASSSDFVSAEKLFFGSGTQLSVL.

This chain uses TRBV11-2 with TRBJ2-7; 7 bases align to TRBD2. The CDR3 extends over 14 amino acids. V lost 2 bases to trimming and J lost 3 bases; unmatched junction nucleotides: 4. CDR1 is SGHAT, CDR2 FQNNGV, per germline. The CDR3 region is CASSLSQRDYEQYF. In DNA form, the CDR3 reads TGTGCCAGCAGCTTAAGTCAGCGGGACTACGAGCAGTACTTC.

The chain has TRBV19 and TRBJ2-4, with TRBD1 matching over 9 bases. Germline lookup yields CDR1 LNHDA and CDR2 SQIVND (reference sequence). The CDR3 sequence is 17 residues long. V trimming: 3 bases; J trimming: 8 bases; junction bases outside the gene matches: 14. The CDR3 is CASSISTGQGVGDIQYF. The CDR3 DNA reads TGTGCCAGTAGTATTTCGACGGGACAGGGAGTCGGGGACATTCAGTACTTC.

This chain connects TRBV15 to TRBJ1-6; no firm D call. CDR1 LNHNV and CDR2 YYDKDF come from the germline V gene (reference sequence). Trimming cost V 1 base and J 7 bases, with 8 bases left between them. CDR3 size: 14 residues. CDR3 sequence reads: CATSRVARNSPLHF. Written as DNA, the CDR3 is TGTGCCACCAGCAGAGTTGCCAGGAATTCACCCCTCCACTTT. Filled out from reference TRBV15 and TRBJ1-6, the complete variable domain reads DAMVIQNPRYQVTQFGKPVTLSCSQTLNHNVMYWYQQKSSQAPKLLFHYYDKDFNNEADTPDNFQSRRPNTSFCFLDIRSPGLGDTAMYLCATSRVARNSPLHFGNGTRLTVT.

This chain links TRBV13 with TRBJ1-3; 7 bases align to TRBD1. The germline CDR1 and CDR2 sequences are PRHDT and FYEKMQ (reference sequence). V lost 5 bases to trimming and J lost 2 bases; unmatched junction nucleotides: 6. The CDR3 runs to 15 residues. The CDR3 DNA reads TGTGCCAGCAGCCTACAGGGGATCGCTGGAAACACCATATATTTT. This encodes CASSLQGIAGNTIYF.